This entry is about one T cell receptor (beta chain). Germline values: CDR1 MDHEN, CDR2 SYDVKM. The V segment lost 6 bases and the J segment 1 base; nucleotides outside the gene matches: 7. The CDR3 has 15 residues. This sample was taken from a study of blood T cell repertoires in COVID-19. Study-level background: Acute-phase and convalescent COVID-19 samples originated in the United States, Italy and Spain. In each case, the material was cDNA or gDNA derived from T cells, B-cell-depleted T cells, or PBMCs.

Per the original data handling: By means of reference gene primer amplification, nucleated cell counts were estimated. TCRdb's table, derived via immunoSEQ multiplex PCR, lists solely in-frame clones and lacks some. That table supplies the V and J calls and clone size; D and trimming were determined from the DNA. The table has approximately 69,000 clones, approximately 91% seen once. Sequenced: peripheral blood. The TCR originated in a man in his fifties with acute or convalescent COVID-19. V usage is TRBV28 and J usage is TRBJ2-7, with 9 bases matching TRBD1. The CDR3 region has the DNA TGTGCCAGCAGACCTACCGGGACAGGGTCCTACGAGCAGTACTTC. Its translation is CASRPTGTGSYEQYF. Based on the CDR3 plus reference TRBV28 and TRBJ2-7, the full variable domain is DVKVTQSSRYLVKRTGEKVFLECVQDMDHENMFWYRQDPGLGLRLIYFSYDVKMKEKGDIPEGYSVSREKKERFSLILESASTNQTSMYLCASRPTGTGSYEQYFGPGTRLTVT.